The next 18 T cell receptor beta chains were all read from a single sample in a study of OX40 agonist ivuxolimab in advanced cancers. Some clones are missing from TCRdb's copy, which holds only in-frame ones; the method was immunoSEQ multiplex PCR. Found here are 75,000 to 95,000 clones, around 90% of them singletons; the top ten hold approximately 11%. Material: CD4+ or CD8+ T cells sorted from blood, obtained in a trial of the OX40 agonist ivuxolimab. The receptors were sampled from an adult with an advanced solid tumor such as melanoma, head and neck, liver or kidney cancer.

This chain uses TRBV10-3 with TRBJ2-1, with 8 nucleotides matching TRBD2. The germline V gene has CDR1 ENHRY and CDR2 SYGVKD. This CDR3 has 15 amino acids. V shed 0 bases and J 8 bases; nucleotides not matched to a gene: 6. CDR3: CAISESRAGDDEQFF. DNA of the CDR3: TGTGCCATCAGTGAGTCTCGAGCGGGAGACGATGAGCAGTTCTTC.

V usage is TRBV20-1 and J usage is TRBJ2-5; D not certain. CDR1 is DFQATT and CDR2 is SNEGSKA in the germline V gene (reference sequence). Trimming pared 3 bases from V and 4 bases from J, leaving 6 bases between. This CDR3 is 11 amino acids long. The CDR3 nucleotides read TGCAGTGCTAGGACGGGAGAGACCCAGTACTTC. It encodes CSARTGETQYF.

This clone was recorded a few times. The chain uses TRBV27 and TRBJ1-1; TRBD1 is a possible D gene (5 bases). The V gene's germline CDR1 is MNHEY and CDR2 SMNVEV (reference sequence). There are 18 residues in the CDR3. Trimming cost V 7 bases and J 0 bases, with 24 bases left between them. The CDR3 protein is CASTPFIREGRMNTEAFF. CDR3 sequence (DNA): TGTGCCAGCACTCCTTTCATTAGAGAGGGGAGGATGAACACTGAAGCTTTCTTT.

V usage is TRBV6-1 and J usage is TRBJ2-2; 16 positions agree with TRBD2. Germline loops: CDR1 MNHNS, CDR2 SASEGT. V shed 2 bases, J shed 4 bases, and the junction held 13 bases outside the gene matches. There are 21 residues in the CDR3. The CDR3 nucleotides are TGTGCCAGCAGTGAATGGACCCCGGGACTAGCGGGAGGGCCGGGCACCGGGGAGCTGTTTTTT. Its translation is CASSEWTPGLAGGPGTGELFF.

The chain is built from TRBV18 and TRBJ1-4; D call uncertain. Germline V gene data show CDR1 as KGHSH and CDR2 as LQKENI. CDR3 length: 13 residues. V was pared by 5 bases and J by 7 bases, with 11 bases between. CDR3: CASSYGNLEKLFF. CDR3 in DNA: TGTGCCAGCTCATATGGGAATCTTGAAAAACTGTTTTTT.

CDR3 DNA sequence: TGCGCCAGCAGCTTGGGCGGGGGTCGGAACTATGGCTACACCTTC. It specifies CASSLGGGRNYGYTF. This chain joins TRBV5-1 and TRBJ1-2; D possibly corresponds to TRBD1 (5 bases). The CDR3 consists of 15 residues. V lost 0 bases and J 2 bases, leaving 11 bases between the germline ends. Germline values: CDR1 SGHRS, CDR2 YFSETQ.

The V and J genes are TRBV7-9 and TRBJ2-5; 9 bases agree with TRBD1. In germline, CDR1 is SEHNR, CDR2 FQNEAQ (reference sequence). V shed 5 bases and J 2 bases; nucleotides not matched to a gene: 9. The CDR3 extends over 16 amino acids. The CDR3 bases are TGTGCCAGCAGCCCCCGGACAGGGGTCTCGCAAGAGACCCAGTACTTC. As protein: CASSPRTGVSQETQYF.

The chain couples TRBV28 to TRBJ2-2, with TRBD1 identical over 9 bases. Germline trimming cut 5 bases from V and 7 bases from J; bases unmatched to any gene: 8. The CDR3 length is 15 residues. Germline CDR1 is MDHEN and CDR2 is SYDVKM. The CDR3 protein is CASSPDRGFYGELFF. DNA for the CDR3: TGTGCCAGCAGTCCAGACAGGGGGTTTTACGGGGAGCTGTTTTTT.

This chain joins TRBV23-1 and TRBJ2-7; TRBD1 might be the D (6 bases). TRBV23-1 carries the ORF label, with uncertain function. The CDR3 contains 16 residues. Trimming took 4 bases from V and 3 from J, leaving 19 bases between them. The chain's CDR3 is CASSLPDSHKDYEQYF. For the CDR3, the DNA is TGCGCCAGCAGTCTTCCGGACAGTCACAAGGACTACGAGCAGTACTTC.

CDR3 nucleotide sequence: TGTGCCAGCTGGGATTATGTGGACAAGGGAGTTGAAAAACTGTTTTTT. Its translation is CASWDYVDKGVEKLFF. V and J are TRBV12-1 and TRBJ1-4. TRBV12-1 is assigned pseudogene status. CDR3 length equals 16 residues.

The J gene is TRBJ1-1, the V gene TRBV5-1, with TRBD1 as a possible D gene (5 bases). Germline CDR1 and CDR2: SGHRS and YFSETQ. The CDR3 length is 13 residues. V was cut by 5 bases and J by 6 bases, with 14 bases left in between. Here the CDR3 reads CASRGPRDPEAFF. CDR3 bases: TGCGCCAGCAGAGGTCCCAGGGACCCTGAAGCTTTCTTT.

CDR3 DNA: TGCGCCAGCAGCTTGGGAGGGATTTACTCTGGAAACACCATATATTTT. Protein: CASSLGGIYSGNTIYF. V is TRBV5-1 and J is TRBJ1-3, with D unresolved. CDR1 is SGHRS, CDR2 YFSETQ, per germline. Between the trimmed V and J ends, which lost 0 bases and 0 bases, there was a span of 10 bases. There are 16 residues in the CDR3.

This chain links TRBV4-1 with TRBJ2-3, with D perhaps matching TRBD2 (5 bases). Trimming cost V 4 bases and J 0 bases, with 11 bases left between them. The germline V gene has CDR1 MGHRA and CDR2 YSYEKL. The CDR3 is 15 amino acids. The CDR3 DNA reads TGCGCCAGCAGCCCAGAGGGATTAAGCACAGATACGCAGTATTTT. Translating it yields CASSPEGLSTDTQYF.

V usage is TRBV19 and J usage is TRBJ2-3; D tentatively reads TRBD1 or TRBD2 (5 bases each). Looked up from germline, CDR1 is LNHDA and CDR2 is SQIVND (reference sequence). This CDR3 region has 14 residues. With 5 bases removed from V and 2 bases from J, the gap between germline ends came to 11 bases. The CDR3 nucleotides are TGTGCCAGTAGTGTAGTCGGGACCACAGATACGCAGTATTTT. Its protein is CASSVVGTTDTQYF.

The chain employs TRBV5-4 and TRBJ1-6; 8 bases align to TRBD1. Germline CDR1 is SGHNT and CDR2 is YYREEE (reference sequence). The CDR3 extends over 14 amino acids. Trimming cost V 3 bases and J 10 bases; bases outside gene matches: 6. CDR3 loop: CASSSRQGRSPLHF. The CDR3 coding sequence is TGTGCCAGCAGCTCGCGACAGGGGAGGTCACCCCTCCACTTT.

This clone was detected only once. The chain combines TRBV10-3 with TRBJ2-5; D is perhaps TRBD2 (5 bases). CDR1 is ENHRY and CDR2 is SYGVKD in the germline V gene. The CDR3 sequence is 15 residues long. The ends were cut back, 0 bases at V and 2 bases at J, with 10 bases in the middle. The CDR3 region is CAISESPGYQETQYF. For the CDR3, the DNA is TGTGCCATCAGTGAGTCTCCGGGATATCAAGAGACCCAGTACTTC.

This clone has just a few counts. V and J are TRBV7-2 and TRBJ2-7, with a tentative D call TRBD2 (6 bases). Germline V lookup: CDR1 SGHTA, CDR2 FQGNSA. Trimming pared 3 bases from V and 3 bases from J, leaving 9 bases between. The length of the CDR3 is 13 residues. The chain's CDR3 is CASSLSGLYEQYF. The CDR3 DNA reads TGTGCCAGCAGCTTGTCGGGACTCTACGAGCAGTACTTC.

The CDR3 loop is CASSGPGQGTEAFF. The CDR3 region has the DNA TGTGCCAGCAGTGGTCCGGGACAGGGGACTGAAGCTTTCTTT. The rearrangement links TRBV28 to TRBJ1-1, with 10 positions matching TRBD1. V lost 5 bases and J lost 5; bases outside the gene matches: 5. The CDR3 loop spans 14 amino acids. Germline CDR1 is MDHEN and CDR2 is SYDVKM.